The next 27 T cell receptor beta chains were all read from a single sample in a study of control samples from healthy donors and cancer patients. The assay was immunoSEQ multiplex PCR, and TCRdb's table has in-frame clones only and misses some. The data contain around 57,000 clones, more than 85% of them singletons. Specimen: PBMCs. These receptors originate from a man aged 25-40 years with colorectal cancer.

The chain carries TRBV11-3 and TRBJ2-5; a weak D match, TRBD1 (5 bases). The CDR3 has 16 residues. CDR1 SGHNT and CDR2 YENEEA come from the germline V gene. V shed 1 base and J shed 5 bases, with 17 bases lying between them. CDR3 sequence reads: CASSLAAQGGGETQYF. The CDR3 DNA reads TGTGCCAGCAGCTTAGCAGCGCAGGGTGGCGGCGAGACCCAGTACTTC.

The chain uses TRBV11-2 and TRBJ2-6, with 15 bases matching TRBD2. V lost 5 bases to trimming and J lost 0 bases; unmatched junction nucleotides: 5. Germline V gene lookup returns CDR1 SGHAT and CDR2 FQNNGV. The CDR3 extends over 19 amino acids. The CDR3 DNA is TGTGCCAGCAGCCGGGGACTAGCGGGGGGCGGCTCTGGGGCCAACGTCCTGACTTTC. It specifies CASSRGLAGGGSGANVLTF.

As DNA, the CDR3 is TGTGCCAGTACCGCGCTCCCCTACTCACCGGGACAGTTCGACACCGGGGAGCTGTTTTTT. Its protein is CASTALPYSPGQFDTGELFF. This chain joins TRBV19 and TRBJ2-2, with 7 bases fitting TRBD1. This CDR3 is built from 20 residues. Germline V gene lookup returns CDR1 LNHDA and CDR2 SQIVND (reference sequence). V shed 7 bases, J shed 3 bases, and the junction held 23 bases outside the gene matches.

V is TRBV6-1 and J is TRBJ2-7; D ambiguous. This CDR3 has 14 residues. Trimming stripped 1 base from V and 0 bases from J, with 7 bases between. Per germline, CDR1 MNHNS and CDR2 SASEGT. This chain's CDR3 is CASSEGRSSYEQYF. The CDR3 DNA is TGTGCCAGCAGTGAAGGGAGAAGCTCCTACGAGCAGTACTTC.

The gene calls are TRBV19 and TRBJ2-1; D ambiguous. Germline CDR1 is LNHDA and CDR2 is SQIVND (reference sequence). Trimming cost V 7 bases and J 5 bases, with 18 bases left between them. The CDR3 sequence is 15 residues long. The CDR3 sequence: CASKETRVTNNEQFF. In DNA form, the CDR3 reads TGTGCCAGTAAGGAGACGAGAGTTACAAACAATGAGCAGTTCTTC.

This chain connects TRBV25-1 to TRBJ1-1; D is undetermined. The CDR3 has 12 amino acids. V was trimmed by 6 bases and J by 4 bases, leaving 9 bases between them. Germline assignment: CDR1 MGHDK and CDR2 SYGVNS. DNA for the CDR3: TGTGCCAGCAGCCCCCGGGGCACTGAAGCTTTCTTT. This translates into CASSPRGTEAFF.

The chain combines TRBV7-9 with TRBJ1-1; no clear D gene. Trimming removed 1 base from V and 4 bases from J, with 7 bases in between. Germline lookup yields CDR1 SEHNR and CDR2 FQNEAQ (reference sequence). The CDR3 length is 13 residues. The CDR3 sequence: CASSLDSPTEAFF. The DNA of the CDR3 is TGTGCCAGCAGCTTAGACTCCCCCACTGAAGCTTTCTTT. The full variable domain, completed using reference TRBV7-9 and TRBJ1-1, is DTGVSQNPRHKITKRGQNVTFRCDPISEHNRLYWYRQTLGQGPEFLTYFQNEAQLEKSRLLSDRFSAERPKGSFSTLEIQRTEQGDSAMYLCASSLDSPTEAFFGQGTRLTVV.

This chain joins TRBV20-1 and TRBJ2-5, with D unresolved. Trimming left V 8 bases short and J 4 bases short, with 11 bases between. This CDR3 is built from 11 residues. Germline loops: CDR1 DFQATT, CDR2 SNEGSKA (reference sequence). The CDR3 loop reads CSLVHVETQYF. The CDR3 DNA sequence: TGCAGTTTAGTCCATGTAGAGACCCAGTACTTC.

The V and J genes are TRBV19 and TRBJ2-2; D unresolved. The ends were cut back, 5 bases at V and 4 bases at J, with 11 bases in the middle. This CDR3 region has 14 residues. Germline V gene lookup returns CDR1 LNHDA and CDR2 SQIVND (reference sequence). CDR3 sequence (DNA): TGTGCCAGTAGTCTCGACCTAACCACCGGGGAGCTGTTTTTT. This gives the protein CASSLDLTTGELFF.

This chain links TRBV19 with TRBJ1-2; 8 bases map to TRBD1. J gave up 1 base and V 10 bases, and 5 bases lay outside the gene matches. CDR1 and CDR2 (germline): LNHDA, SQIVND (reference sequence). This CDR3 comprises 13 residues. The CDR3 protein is CATRDRFNYGYTF. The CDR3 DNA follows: TGTGCCACCCGGGACAGGTTTAACTATGGCTACACCTTC.

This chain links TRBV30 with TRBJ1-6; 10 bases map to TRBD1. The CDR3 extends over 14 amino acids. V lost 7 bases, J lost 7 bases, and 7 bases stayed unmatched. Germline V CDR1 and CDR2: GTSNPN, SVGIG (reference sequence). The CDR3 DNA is TGTGCCTCGGCCAGGACAGGGGGAAATTCACCCCTCCACTTT. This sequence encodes CASARTGGNSPLHF.

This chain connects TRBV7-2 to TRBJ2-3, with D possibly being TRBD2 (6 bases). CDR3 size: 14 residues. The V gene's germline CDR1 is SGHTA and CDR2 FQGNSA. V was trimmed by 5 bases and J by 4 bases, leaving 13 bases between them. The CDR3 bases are TGTGCCAGCAGCCGCGGGATCCTCGCAGATACGCAGTATTTT. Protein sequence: CASSRGILADTQYF. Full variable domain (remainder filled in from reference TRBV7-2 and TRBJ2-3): GAGVSQSPSNKVTEKGKDVELRCDPISGHTALYWYRQSLGQGLEFLIYFQGNSAPDKSGLPSDRFSAERTGGSVSTLTIQRTQQEDSAVYLCASSRGILADTQYFGPGTRLTVL.

The CDR3 loop is CASSLRLGNTF. CDR3 nucleotides: TGTGCCAGCAGCCTGCGGCTGGGAAACACCTTC. J is TRBJ1-2 and V is TRBV5-6, with D hard to call. Germline V gives CDR1 SGHDT, CDR2 YYEEEE. V lost 4 bases to trimming and J lost 12 bases, with 13 bases between them. This CDR3 has 11 residues.

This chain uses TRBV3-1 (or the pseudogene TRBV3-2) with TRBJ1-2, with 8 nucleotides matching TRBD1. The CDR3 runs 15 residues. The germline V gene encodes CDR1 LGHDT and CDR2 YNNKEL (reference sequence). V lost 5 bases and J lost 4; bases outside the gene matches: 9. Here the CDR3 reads CASSFTDRGAYGYTF. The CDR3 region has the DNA TGTGCCAGCAGCTTTACCGACAGGGGTGCCTATGGCTACACCTTC.

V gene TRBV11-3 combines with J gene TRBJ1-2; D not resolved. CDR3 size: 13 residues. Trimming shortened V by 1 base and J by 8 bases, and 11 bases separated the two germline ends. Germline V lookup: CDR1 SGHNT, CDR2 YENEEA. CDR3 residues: CASSLAGSDGYTF. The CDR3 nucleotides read TGTGCCAGCAGCTTAGCCGGATCTGACGGCTACACCTTC.

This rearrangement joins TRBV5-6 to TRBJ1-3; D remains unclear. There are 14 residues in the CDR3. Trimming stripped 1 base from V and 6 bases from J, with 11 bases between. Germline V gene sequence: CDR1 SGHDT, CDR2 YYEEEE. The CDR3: CASSLSTTQNTIYF. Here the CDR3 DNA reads TGTGCCAGCAGCTTGAGTACGACCCAAAACACCATATATTTT.

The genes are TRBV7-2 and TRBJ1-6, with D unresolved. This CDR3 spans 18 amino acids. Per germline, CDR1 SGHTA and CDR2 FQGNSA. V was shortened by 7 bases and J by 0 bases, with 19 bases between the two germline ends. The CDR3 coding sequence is TGTGCCAGCACCTTCCAACCAACCGGGAGCTCCTATAATTCACCCCTCCACTTT. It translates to CASTFQPTGSSYNSPLHF.

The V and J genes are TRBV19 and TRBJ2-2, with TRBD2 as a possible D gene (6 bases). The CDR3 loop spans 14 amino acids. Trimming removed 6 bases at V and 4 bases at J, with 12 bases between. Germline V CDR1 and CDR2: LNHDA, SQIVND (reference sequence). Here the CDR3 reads CASRNKGGTGELFF. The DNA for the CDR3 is TGTGCCAGTAGAAATAAGGGAGGCACCGGGGAGCTGTTTTTT.

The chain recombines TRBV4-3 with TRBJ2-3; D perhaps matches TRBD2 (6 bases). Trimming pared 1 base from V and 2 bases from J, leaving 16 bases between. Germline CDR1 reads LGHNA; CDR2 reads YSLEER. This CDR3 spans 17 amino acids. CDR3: CASSQAPVTSSTDTQYF. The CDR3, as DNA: TGCGCCAGCAGCCAAGCCCCAGTGACTAGTTCCACAGATACGCAGTATTTT.

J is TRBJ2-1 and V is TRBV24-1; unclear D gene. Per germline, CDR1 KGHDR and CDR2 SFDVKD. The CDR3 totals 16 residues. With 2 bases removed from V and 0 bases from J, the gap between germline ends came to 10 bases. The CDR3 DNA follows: TGTGCCACCAGTGATTCCCCCCCCCTCTCCTACAATGAGCAGTTCTTC. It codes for CATSDSPPLSYNEQFF.

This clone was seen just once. In DNA form, the CDR3 reads TGTGCCAGCCTCAGGGGCGGCGGGACCCAGTACTTC. Amino acids: CASLRGGGTQYF. V is TRBV9 and J is TRBJ2-5; possibly TRBD1 for D (6 bases). Per germline, CDR1 SGDLS and CDR2 YYNGEE. V was clipped by 7 bases and J by 7 bases, with 14 bases between them. The CDR3 covers 12 residues.

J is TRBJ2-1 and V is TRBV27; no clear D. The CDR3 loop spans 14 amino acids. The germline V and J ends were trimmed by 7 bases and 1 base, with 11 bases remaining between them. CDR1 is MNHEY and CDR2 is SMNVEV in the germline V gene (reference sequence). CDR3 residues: CASTPVGSYNEQFF. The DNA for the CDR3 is TGTGCCAGCACCCCGGTAGGATCCTACAATGAGCAGTTCTTC.

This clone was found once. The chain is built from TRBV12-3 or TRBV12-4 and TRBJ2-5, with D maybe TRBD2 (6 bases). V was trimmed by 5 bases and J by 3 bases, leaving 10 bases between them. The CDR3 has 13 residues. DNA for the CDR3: TGTGCCAGCAGTCCTACGGGGGAAGAGACCCAGTACTTC. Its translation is CASSPTGEETQYF.

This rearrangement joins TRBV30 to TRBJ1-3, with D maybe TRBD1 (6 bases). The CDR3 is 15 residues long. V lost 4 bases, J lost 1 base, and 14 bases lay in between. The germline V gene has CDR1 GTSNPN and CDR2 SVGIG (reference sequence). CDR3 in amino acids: CAWKGQPGSGNTIYF. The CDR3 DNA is TGTGCCTGGAAAGGACAGCCTGGATCTGGAAACACCATATATTTT.

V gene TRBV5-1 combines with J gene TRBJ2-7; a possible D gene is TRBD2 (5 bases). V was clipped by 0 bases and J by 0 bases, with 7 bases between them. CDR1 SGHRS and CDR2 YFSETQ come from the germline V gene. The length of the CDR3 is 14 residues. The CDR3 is CASSLAGLSYEQYF. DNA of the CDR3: TGCGCCAGCAGCTTGGCCGGACTCTCCTACGAGCAGTACTTC.

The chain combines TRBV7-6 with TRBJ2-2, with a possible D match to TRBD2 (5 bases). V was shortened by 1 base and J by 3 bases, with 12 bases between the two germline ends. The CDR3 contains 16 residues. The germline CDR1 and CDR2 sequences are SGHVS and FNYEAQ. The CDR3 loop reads CASSLVLGMDTGELFF. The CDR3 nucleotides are TGTGCCAGCAGCTTAGTACTCGGGATGGACACCGGGGAGCTGTTTTTT.

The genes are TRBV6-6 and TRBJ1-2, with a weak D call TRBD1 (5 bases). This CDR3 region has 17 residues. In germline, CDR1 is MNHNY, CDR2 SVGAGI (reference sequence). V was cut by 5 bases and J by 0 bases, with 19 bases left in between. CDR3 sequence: CASSHDRGTPSNYGYTF. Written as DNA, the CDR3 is TGTGCCAGCAGTCACGACAGAGGAACTCCTTCTAACTATGGCTACACCTTC.